Below, one T cell receptor beta chain is given with its context. This CDR3 spans 14 amino acids. CDR1 and CDR2 from the germline V gene are SQVTM and ANQGSEA. Between the trimmed V and J ends, which lost 6 bases and 2 bases, there was a span of 17 bases. With random hexamers, reverse transcription was performed on about 0.5 to 1 ug of RNA. TCRdb fed the immunoSEQ multiplex PCR reads into MiXCR, producing one record per CDR3 protein. This table has tens of thousands of distinct CDR3 sequences, nearly 96% appearing once. This sample stems from a study of CD8 T cells in Susac syndrome. This TCR derives from a human donor with multiple sclerosis. The sample taken for sequencing was CD4+ T cells from PBMCs. V usage is TRBV29-1 and J usage is TRBJ2-7, with D possibly being TRBD1 or TRBD2 (6 bases each). CDR3: CSVKGEGGPYEQYF. The CDR3 DNA is TGCAGCGTAAAGGGGGAAGGGGGGCCCTACGAGCAGTACTTC.